A selection of T cell receptor beta chains follows, all from one sample in a study of T cells after yellow fever vaccination. MiXCR was run by TCRdb on the 5' RACE reads, yielding one entry per CDR3 protein. The table has approximately 34,000 distinct CDR3 sequences, 6% to 8.5% seen once. Sequences were derived from PBMCs, either bulk or a sorted T-cell subset (CD4+, CD8+, memory, or dextramer-sorted; not recorded which), sampled on the day of the first yellow fever vaccination. These receptors all stem from a man between 18 and 29 years old who received the YFV17D yellow fever vaccine. CDR3s include the opening cysteine and the closing phenylalanine or tryptophan.

>TRBJ1-2|TRBV5-4
CASSLYPGAYGYTF
>TRBJ1-1|TRBV5-1
CASSLSVSNTEAFF
>TRBJ2-7|TRBV12-3/TRBV12-4
CASSQGAYEQYF
>TRBJ2-2|TRBV6-1
CASSPDLAGELFF
>TRBJ1-1|TRBV27
CASSEQGRNTEAFF
>TRBJ2-4|TRBV11-2
CASSASERDTRNIQYF
>TRBJ1-5|TRBV5-1
CASSFGDRANQPQHF
>TRBJ2-4|TRBV7-3
CASSPTGSLAKNIQYF
>TRBJ2-5|TRBV4-3
CASARASGGNQETQYF
>TRBJ2-5|TRBV5-1
CASSLASSGETQYF
>TRBJ2-2|TRBV19
CASSLHSKPTGELFF
>TRBJ2-1|TRBV14
CASSFGTSGYNEQFF
>TRBJ2-1|TRBV5-1
CASSLAESYNEQFF
>TRBJ1-1|TRBV27
CASSFKETTEAFF
>TRBJ2-3|TRBV15
CATRGASGGVTDTQYF
>TRBJ1-1|TRBV5-1
CASSSPQGVEAFF
>TRBJ2-1|TRBV5-1
CASTRQGFYNEQFF
>TRBJ1-6|TRBV12-3/TRBV12-4
CASKRREVFNSPLHF
>TRBJ2-5|TRBV7-2
CASSLGGTSRRETQYF
>TRBJ2-3|TRBV3-1
CASRGTTGTSDTDTQYF
>TRBJ2-1|TRBV18
CASSRRDRDYNEQFF
>TRBJ1-1|TRBV5-1
CASKSGIEAFF
>TRBJ2-2|TRBV4-1
CASSWLAGGPTGELFF
>TRBJ1-2|TRBV19
CASSTTDRYYGYTF
>TRBJ1-2|TRBV6-5
CASGTGGFYGYTF
>TRBJ2-3|TRBV5-6
CASSLGLAGGRDTQYF
>TRBJ2-1|TRBV5-6
CASSFSGGAHEQFF
>TRBJ1-2|TRBV19
CASKGPDYTF
>TRBJ1-5|TRBV20-1
CSASRGTGNQPQHF
>TRBJ1-2|TRBV18
CASSPSEGKIDGYTF
>TRBJ1-2|TRBV6-1
CASSDDNYGYTF
>TRBJ1-2|TRBV7-2
CASSPTSGYGYTF
>TRBJ1-1|TRBV28
CASSLPLTGRTEAFF
>TRBJ2-3|TRBV7-2
CASSASRSDTQYF
>TRBJ1-2|TRBV10-2
CASSEWKVPQGYTF
>TRBJ2-5|TRBV27
CASRSRGRGNQETQYF
>TRBJ2-3|TRBV20-1
CSASPSGGGLDTQYF
>TRBJ1-1|TRBV5-1
CASSPGQTANTEAFF
>TRBJ2-7|TRBV12-3/TRBV12-4
CASSKQGAQYEQYF
>TRBJ2-3|TRBV4-2
CASSQDSGGADTQYF
>TRBJ2-3|TRBV6-5
CASSNTDTQYF
>TRBJ2-4|TRBV11-2
CASSPIRGRLKVKNIQYF
>TRBJ2-7|TRBV5-4
CASSPTLAYEQYF
>TRBJ1-1|TRBV7-9
CASSLTMNTEAFF
>TRBJ1-2|TRBV20-1
CSARPWEHYGYTF
>TRBJ2-2|TRBV5-1
CASSLVPGTNTGELFF
>TRBJ1-4|TRBV3-1
CASSQDLAGSREKLFF
>TRBJ2-3|TRBV7-3
CASSSTHTQYF
>TRBJ2-5|TRBV11-2
CASSLDGPSQTQYF
>TRBJ2-5|TRBV29-1
CSTRNSKETQYF
>TRBJ1-1|TRBV2
CASSELEDTEAFF
>TRBJ1-2|TRBV12-3/TRBV12-4
CASSQDRGKGGYTF
>TRBJ2-1|TRBV20-1
CSAAGSGISYNEQFF
>TRBJ2-7|TRBV19
CASSIDGGGYEQYF
>TRBJ1-5|TRBV5-1
CASRRDTQGNQPQHF
>TRBJ2-3|TRBV3-1
CASSQFARGDTQYF
>TRBJ1-1|TRBV7-9
CASSLAGEGEAFF